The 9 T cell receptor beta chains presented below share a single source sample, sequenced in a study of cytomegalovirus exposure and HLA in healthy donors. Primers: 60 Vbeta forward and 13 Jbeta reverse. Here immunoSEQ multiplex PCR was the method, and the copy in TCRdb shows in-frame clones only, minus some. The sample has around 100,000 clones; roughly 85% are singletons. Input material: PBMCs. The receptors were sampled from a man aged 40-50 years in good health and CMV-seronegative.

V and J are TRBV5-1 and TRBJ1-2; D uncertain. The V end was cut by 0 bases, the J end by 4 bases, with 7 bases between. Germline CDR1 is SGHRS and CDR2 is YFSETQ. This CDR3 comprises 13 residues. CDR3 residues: CASSLAEFYGYTF. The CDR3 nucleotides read TGCGCCAGCAGCTTGGCCGAGTTCTATGGCTACACCTTC.

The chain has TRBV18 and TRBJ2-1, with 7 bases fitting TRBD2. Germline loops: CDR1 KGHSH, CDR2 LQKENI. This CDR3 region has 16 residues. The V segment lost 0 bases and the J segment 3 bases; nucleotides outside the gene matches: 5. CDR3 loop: CASSPPPGGFYNEQFF. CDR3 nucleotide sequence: TGTGCCAGCTCACCACCCCCCGGGGGGTTCTACAATGAGCAGTTCTTC. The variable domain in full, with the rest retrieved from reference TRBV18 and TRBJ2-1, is NAGVMQNPRHLVRRRGQEARLRCSPMKGHSHVYWYRQLPEEGLKFMVYLQKENIIDESGMPKERFSAEFPKEGPSILRIQQVVRGDSAAYFCASSPPPGGFYNEQFFGPGTRLTVL.

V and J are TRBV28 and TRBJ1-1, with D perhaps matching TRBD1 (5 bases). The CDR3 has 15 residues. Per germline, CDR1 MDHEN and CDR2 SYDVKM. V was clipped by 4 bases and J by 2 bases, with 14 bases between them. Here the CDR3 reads CASSSDNPLNTEAFF. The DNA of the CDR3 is TGTGCCAGCAGTTCGGACAATCCTCTCAACACTGAAGCTTTCTTT.

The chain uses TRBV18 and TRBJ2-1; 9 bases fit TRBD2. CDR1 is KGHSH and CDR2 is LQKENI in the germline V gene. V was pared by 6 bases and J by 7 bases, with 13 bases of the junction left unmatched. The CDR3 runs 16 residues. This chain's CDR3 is CASSLTSGWSQNEQFF. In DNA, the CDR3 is TGTGCCAGCTCGTTGACTAGCGGATGGTCCCAAAATGAGCAGTTCTTC.

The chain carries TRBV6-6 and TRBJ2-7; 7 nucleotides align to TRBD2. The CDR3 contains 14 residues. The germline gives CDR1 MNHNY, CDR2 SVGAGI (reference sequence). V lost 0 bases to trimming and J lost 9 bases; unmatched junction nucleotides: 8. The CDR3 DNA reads TGTGCCAGCAGTTACTCAAGGGAGGGGTTCCGGCAGTACTTC. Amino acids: CASSYSREGFRQYF.

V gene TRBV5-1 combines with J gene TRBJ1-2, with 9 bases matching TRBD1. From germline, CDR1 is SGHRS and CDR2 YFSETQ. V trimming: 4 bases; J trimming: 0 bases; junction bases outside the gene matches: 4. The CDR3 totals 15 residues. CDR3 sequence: CASSPGQGPNYGYTF. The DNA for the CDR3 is TGCGCCAGCAGCCCTGGACAGGGGCCTAACTATGGCTACACCTTC.

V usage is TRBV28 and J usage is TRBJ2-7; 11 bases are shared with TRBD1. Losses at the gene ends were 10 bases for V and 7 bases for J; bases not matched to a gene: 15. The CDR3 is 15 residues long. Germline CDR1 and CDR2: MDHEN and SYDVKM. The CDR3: CATKTADRGPGEQYF. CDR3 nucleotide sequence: TGTGCCACCAAGACTGCGGACAGGGGGCCAGGAGAGCAGTACTTC.

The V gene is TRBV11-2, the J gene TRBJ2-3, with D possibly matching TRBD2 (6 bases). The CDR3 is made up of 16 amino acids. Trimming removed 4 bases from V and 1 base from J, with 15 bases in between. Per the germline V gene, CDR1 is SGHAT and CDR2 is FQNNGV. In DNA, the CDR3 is TGTGCCAGCAGCTGGAGGGGAGCCCTGGGCACAGATACGCAGTATTTT. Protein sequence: CASSWRGALGTDTQYF.

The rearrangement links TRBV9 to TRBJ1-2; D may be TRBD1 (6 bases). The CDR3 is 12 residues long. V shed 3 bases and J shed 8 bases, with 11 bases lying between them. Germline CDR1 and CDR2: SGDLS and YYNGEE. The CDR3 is CASSGGHPGYTF. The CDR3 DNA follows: TGTGCCAGCAGCGGGGGACACCCCGGCTACACCTTC.